Shown below are 11 T cell receptor beta chains from a single sample sequenced in a study of CD4+ T cells in melanoma. Clones were sequenced by immunoSEQ multiplex PCR, and TCRdb holds only the in-frame ones, with some missing. The sample gives around 10,000 clones, about 63% of which show up once; about 14% is in the top ten. Sequenced sample: cells from a culture (not recorded whether cultured in vitro). These TCRs come from a human donor with melanoma.

The chain combines TRBV5-4 with TRBJ1-4; D gene ambiguous. CDR1 and CDR2 from the germline V gene are SGHNT and YYREEE (reference sequence). CDR3 size: 16 residues. V was pared by 4 bases and J by 6 bases, with 19 bases between. The CDR3 spells CASSQERGSGDEKLFF. CDR3 DNA sequence: TGTGCCAGCAGCCAAGAAAGAGGGAGTGGGGATGAAAAACTGTTTTTT.

The chain employs TRBV6-1 and TRBJ2-7; D may be TRBD1 (6 bases). V was pared by 0 bases and J by 2 bases, with 11 bases between. Germline V gives CDR1 MNHNS, CDR2 SASEGT. The CDR3 sequence is 15 residues long. The CDR3 sequence: CASSEALQGPYEQYF. The CDR3 DNA follows: TGTGCCAGCAGTGAAGCTCTGCAGGGGCCCTACGAGCAGTACTTC.

The rearrangement uses TRBV4-2 and TRBJ2-1, with 10 bases that match TRBD2. The trim removed 1 base at V and 9 bases at J, leaving 6 bases unmatched. Germline assignment: CDR1 LGHNA and CDR2 YNFKEQ. The CDR3 contains 15 residues. CDR3 bases: TGTGCCAGCAGCCAAGGAGCTAGCGGGGGAGGTGAGCAGTTCTTC. Its protein product is CASSQGASGGGEQFF.

The genes are TRBV2 and TRBJ2-5; no clear D. The J call may be faulty, since TRBJ2-7 better matches the DNA end. There are 11 residues in the CDR3. Germline CDR1 SNHLY, CDR2 FYNNEI. CDR3 residues: CASAVAYEQYF. The CDR3, as DNA: TGTGCCAGCGCCGTCGCCTACGAGCAGTACTTC.

V and J are TRBV18 and TRBJ1-1; perhaps TRBD1 as D (6 bases). V shed 9 bases and J shed 4 bases, with 27 bases lying between them. Germline values: CDR1 KGHSH, CDR2 LQKENI. The CDR3 is 17 residues long. This CDR3 reads CASSGGQGMLLSTEAFF. The CDR3 DNA reads TGTGCCAGTTCCGGAGGGCAGGGGATGTTATTGAGCACTGAAGCTTTCTTT.

The rearrangement uses TRBV30 and TRBJ1-4; 9 bases are a match to TRBD1. The J segment lost 8 bases and the V segment lost 5 bases, leaving 0 bases of the junction unmatched. Germline V gives CDR1 GTSNPN, CDR2 SVGIG (reference sequence). CDR3 length equals 11 residues. The CDR3: CAWDRGEKLFF. As DNA, the CDR3 is TGTGCCTGGGACAGGGGGGAAAAACTGTTTTTT. The whole variable domain, remainder taken from reference TRBV30 and TRBJ1-4, is SQTIHQWPATLVQPVGSPLSLECTVEGTSNPNLYWYRQAAGRGLQLLFYSVGIGQISSEVPQNLSASRPQDRQFILSSKKLLLSDSGFYLCAWDRGEKLFFGSGTQLSVL.

A word on this clone: One junction end disagrees with the germline gene, perhaps due to a read error. Distinct nucleotide sequences in the sample also encode this CDR3. The chain employs TRBV7-9 and TRBJ2-5; perhaps D is TRBD1 or TRBD2 (5 bases each). Germline assignment: CDR1 SEHNR and CDR2 FQNEAQ (reference sequence). The length of the CDR3 is 15 residues. The CDR3 spells CASSLGAGVRETQYF. As DNA, the CDR3 is TGCGCCAGCAGCCTCGGGGCCGGGGTTCGGGAGACCCAGTACTTC.

V and J are TRBV5-1 and TRBJ2-3; 11 bases map to TRBD2. There are 15 residues in the CDR3. Germline loops: CDR1 SGHRS, CDR2 YFSETQ. The V segment lost 5 bases and the J segment 3 bases; nucleotides outside the gene matches: 5. The CDR3 bases are TGCGCCAGCAGTTCTCTAGCGGGGGGTACAGATACGCAGTATTTT. As protein: CASSSLAGGTDTQYF.

This rearrangement joins TRBV5-4 to TRBJ1-4, with 10 positions matching TRBD1. Germline V gene lookup returns CDR1 SGHNT and CDR2 YYREEE (reference sequence). V gave up 4 bases and J gave up 8 bases; unmatched junction bases: 5. The CDR3 loop spans 14 amino acids. CDR3 in DNA: TGTGCCAGCAGCCGGGACAGGGGCGAGGAAAAACTGTTTTTT. Amino acid sequence: CASSRDRGEEKLFF.

The chain combines TRBV19 with TRBJ2-2; D unclear. Germline V lookup: CDR1 LNHDA, CDR2 SQIVND (reference sequence). V was trimmed by 8 bases and J by 3 bases, leaving 22 bases between them. The CDR3 extends over 17 amino acids. CDR3 residues: CASLRPQTLGYTGELFF. As DNA, the CDR3 is TGTGCCAGTCTTCGCCCACAGACCTTAGGATACACCGGGGAGCTGTTTTTT.

This chain joins TRBV6-1 and TRBJ2-5, with D tentatively TRBD2 (7 bases). The V gene lost 4 bases and the J gene lost 5 bases, with 17 bases spanning the gap. The CDR3 runs to 15 residues. Germline-derived CDR1 and CDR2 are MNHNS and SASEGT. The CDR3 loop is CASSAGGPTLETQYF. In DNA, the CDR3 is TGTGCCAGCAGTGCCGGGGGGCCAACGTTGGAGACCCAGTACTTC.